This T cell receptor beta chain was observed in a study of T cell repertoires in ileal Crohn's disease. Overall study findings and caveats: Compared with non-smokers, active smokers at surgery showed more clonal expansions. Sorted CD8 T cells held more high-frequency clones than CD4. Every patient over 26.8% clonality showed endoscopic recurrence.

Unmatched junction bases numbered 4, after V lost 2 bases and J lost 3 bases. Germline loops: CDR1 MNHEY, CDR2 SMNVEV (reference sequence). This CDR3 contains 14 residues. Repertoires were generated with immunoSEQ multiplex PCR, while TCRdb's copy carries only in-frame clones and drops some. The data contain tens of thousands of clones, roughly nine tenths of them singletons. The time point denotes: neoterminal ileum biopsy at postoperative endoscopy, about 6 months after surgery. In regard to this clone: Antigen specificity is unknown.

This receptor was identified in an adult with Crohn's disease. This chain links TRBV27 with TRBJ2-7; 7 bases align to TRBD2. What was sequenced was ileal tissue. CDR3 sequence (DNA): TGTGCCAGCAGTTTAAGCGGGATGAGCTACGAGCAGTACTTC. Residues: CASSLSGMSYEQYF.